Reported below is one T cell receptor (beta chain). The sample comes from a study of blood T cell repertoires in COVID-19. V was pared by 11 bases and J by 4 bases, with 5 bases of the junction left unmatched. This CDR3 contains 13 residues. CDR1 LNHDA and CDR2 SQIVND come from the germline V gene (reference sequence). The authors' processing: From reference gene primer amplification, estimates of nucleated cell counts were derived. Data came from immunoSEQ multiplex PCR; TCRdb stores just in-frame clones and leaves some out. Clone size and V and J calls were adopted from that table, with D and trimming inferred from the DNA. The table includes fewer than 110,000 clones, about 85% detected once.

The sample was peripheral blood. The V call is TRBV19, the J call TRBJ2-1, with 10 bases identical to TRBD1. The TCR comes from a man between 45 and 60 years old in a cohort sampled during active COVID-19. The CDR3: CAVRDRGYNEQFF. The DNA of the CDR3 is TGTGCCGTTCGGGACAGGGGATACAATGAGCAGTTCTTC.